This TCR beta chain was retrieved from a study of CD8 T cells in ankylosing spondylitis. This clonotype came up a few times. Its antigen is currently unknown. Trimming removed 6 bases from V and 4 bases from J; junction bases left unmatched: 6. The CDR3 length is 16 residues. Each TCR beta library was made by quantitative 5'-RACE that incorporated molecular barcodes. TCRdb re-analysed the 5' RACE reads in MiXCR, keeping a single row per CDR3 protein. The sample shows fewer than 400,000 distinct CDR3 sequences, around 24% of them seen only once. General study results and limits: Reports of some motif variants in reactive arthritis synovial fluid and blood predate this one. CD8+ cells made up the disease-linked clones, which were relatively rare in peripheral blood. Significantly higher representation of disease-linked clones was reported for matched ankylosing spondylitis synovial fluid. The study identified a TCR beta motif of under 10 highly homologous variants that appeared characteristic of ankylosing spondylitis blood.

Sequencing was performed on blood, either unsorted or a sorted T cell fraction (not recorded which). The origin of this receptor is a male donor with ankylosing spondylitis. The chain has TRBV12-3 or TRBV12-4 and TRBJ2-2; 12 bases are a match to TRBD2. CDR3 nucleotides: TGTGCCAGCAGACCTAGCGGGAGGGCCGGCACCGGGGAGCTGTTTTTT. Encoded protein: CASRPSGRAGTGELFF.